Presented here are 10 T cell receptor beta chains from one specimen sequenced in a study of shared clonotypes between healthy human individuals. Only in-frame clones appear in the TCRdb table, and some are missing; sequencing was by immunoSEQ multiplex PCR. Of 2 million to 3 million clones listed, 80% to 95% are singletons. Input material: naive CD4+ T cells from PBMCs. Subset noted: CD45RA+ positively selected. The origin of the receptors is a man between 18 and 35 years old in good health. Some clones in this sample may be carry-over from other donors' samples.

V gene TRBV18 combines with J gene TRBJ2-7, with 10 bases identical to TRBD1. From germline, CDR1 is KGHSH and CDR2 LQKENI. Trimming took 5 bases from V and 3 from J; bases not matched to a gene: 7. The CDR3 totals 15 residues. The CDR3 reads CASSSTGTGVYEQYF. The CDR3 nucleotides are TGTGCCAGCTCATCTACCGGGACAGGGGTCTACGAGCAGTACTTC.

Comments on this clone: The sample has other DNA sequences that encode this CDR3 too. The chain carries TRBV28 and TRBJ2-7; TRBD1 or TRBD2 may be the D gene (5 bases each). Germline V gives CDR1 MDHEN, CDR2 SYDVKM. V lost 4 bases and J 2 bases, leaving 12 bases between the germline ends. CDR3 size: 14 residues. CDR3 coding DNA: TGTGCCAGCAGTTCCGGGACGGGGACCTACGAGCAGTACTTC. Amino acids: CASSSGTGTYEQYF.

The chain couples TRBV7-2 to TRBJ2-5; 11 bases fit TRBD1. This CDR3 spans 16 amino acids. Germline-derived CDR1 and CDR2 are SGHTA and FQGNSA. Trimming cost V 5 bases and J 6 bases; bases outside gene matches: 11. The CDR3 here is CASSHGQGAKIKTQYF. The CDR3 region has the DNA TGTGCCAGCAGCCATGGACAGGGGGCGAAAATAAAGACCCAGTACTTC.

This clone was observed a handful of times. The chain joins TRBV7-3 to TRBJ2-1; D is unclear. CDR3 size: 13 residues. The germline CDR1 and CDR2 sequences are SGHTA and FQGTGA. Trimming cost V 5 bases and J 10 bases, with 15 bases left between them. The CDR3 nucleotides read TGTGCCAGCAGCCTAGAAGCGACGACAGAGCAGTTCTTC. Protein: CASSLEATTEQFF.

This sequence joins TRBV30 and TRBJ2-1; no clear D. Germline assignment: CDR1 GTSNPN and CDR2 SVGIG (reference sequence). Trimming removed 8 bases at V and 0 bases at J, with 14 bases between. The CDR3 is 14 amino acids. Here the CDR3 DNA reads TGTGCCCGCGAAGGGCCCAGCTCCTACAATGAGCAGTTCTTC. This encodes CAREGPSSYNEQFF.

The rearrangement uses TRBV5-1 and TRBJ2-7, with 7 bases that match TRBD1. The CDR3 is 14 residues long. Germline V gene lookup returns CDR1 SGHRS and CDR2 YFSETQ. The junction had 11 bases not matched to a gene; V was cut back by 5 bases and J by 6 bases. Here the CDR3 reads CASRGDSEGSEQYF. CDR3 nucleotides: TGCGCCAGCAGGGGGGACAGCGAAGGGTCCGAGCAGTACTTC.

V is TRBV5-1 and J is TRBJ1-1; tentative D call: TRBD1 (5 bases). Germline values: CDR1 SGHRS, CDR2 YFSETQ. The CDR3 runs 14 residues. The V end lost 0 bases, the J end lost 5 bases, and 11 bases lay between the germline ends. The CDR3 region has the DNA TGCGCCAGCAGCTTGGAAGGGGTTAGTACTGAAGCTTTCTTT. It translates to CASSLEGVSTEAFF. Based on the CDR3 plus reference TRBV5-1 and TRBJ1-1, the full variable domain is KAGVTQTPRYLIKTRGQQVTLSCSPISGHRSVSWYQQTPGQGLQFLFEYFSETQRNKGNFPGRFSGRQFSNSRSEMNVSTLELGDSALYLCASSLEGVSTEAFFGQGTRLTVV.

CDR3 sequence reads: CASTRGQGRADTQYF. The CDR3 nucleotides are TGTGCCAGCACCCGAGGGCAGGGAAGGGCAGATACGCAGTATTTT. The chain carries TRBV5-5 and TRBJ2-3; D tentatively fits TRBD1 or TRBD2 (5 bases each). Germline V gene data show CDR1 as SGHKS and CDR2 as YYEKEE (reference sequence). The CDR3 sequence is 15 residues long. V lost 6 bases to trimming and J lost 4 bases, with 18 bases between them. The whole variable domain, filled in from reference TRBV5-5 and TRBJ2-3, reads DAGVTQSPTHLIKTRGQQVTLRCSPISGHKSVSWYQQVLGQGPQFIFQYYEKEERGRGNFPDRFSARQFPNYSSELNVNALLLGDSALYLCASTRGQGRADTQYFGPGTRLTVL.

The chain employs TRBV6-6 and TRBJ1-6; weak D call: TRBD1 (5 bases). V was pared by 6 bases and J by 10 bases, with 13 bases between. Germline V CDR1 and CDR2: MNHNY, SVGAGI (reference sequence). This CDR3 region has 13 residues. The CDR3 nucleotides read TGTGCCAGCAGATCACTGACAGAGTCACCCCTCCACTTT. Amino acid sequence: CASRSLTESPLHF.

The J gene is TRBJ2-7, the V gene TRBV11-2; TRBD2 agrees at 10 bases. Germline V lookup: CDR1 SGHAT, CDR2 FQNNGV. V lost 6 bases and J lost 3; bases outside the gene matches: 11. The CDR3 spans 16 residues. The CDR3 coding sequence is TGTGCCAGCAGTCAATCTAGCGGGAGAGGGGACTACGAGCAGTACTTC. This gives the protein CASSQSSGRGDYEQYF.